These 25 T cell receptor beta chains came from one sample sequenced in a study of CD8 T cells in ankylosing spondylitis. One entry per CDR3 protein results from TCRdb running MiXCR on the 5' RACE reads. Here the sample spans about 7,900 distinct CDR3 sequences, around 4.2% being singletons. Sequences were obtained from blood, either unsorted or a sorted T cell fraction (not recorded which). These receptors were taken from a female donor with ankylosing spondylitis or in good health (not recorded which).

This clonotype was seen at least ten times. The genes are TRBV9 and TRBJ2-3; 8 bases are a match to TRBD2. This CDR3 has 15 residues. Germline loops: CDR1 SGDLS, CDR2 YYNGEE. Germline trimming cut 2 bases from V and 2 bases from J; bases unmatched to any gene: 4. The CDR3 DNA sequence: TGTGCCAGCAGCGTCGGGGGGGGCAACACAGATACGCAGTATTTT. Translation: CASSVGGGNTDTQYF.

This clonotype was counted many times. V usage is TRBV9 and J usage is TRBJ2-1; 9 bases line up with TRBD2. CDR3 length: 14 amino acids. Germline V gene data show CDR1 as SGDLS and CDR2 as YYNGEE. Germline trimming cut 2 bases from V and 4 bases from J; bases unmatched to any gene: 1. The CDR3 protein is CASSVSGGYNEQFF. The CDR3 region has the DNA TGTGCCAGCAGCGTTAGCGGGGGATACAATGAGCAGTTCTTC.

This clonotype was observed many times. The V and J genes are TRBV9 and TRBJ2-1, with 9 bases fitting TRBD2. In germline, CDR1 is SGDLS, CDR2 YYNGEE. Trimming at V came to 4 bases and at J to 3 bases, leaving 8 bases not matched to a gene. This CDR3 region has 16 residues. This CDR3 is CASSPLAGRGYNEQFF. DNA of the CDR3: TGTGCCAGCAGCCCCCTAGCGGGGAGGGGCTACAATGAGCAGTTCTTC.

This clonotype was seen only a few times. This chain links TRBV9 with TRBJ2-3; 12 nucleotides agree with TRBD1. The CDR3 runs to 16 residues. V shed 0 bases, J shed 4 bases, and the junction held 3 bases outside the gene matches. Germline lookup yields CDR1 SGDLS and CDR2 YYNGEE. CDR3 sequence reads: CASSVGGTGGPDTQYF. CDR3 nucleotides: TGTGCCAGCAGCGTAGGAGGGACAGGGGGCCCAGATACGCAGTATTTT.

This clonotype was picked up many times. The genes are TRBV9 and TRBJ2-1; 7 bases map to TRBD1. The CDR3 is made up of 14 amino acids. V gave up 3 bases and J gave up 4 bases; unmatched junction bases: 4. Looked up from germline, CDR1 is SGDLS and CDR2 is YYNGEE. Here the CDR3 reads CASSAGQQYNEQFF. CDR3 DNA sequence: TGTGCCAGCAGCGCGGGACAGCAATACAATGAGCAGTTCTTC.

There are many counts of this clonotype. J is TRBJ2-7 and V is TRBV9, with 10 bases matching TRBD2. The CDR3 totals 18 residues. V was clipped by 0 bases and J by 5 bases; unmatched bases: 14. Germline V lookup: CDR1 SGDLS, CDR2 YYNGEE. In DNA form, the CDR3 reads TGTGCCAGCAGCGTAGACCCCAGGGCAGCGGGGGGGCTTCACGAGCAGTACTTC. Encoded protein: CASSVDPRAAGGLHEQYF.

This clonotype was found many times. The V call is TRBV9, the J call TRBJ1-1, with a weak D call TRBD1 (5 bases). V was pared by 3 bases and J by 0 bases, with 15 bases between. CDR1 and CDR2 from the germline V gene are SGDLS and YYNGEE. The CDR3 sequence is 16 residues long. The CDR3 here is CASSAPDSRVNTEAFF. In DNA form, the CDR3 reads TGTGCCAGCAGCGCCCCAGACTCCAGGGTGAACACTGAAGCTTTCTTT.

This clonotype was detected ten times or more. V usage is TRBV9 and J usage is TRBJ2-7, with a weak D call TRBD2 (5 bases). This CDR3 is 12 amino acids long. The V and J ends lost 5 bases and 3 bases respectively, with 9 bases between them. Per the germline V gene, CDR1 is SGDLS and CDR2 is YYNGEE. The CDR3: CASSGLSYEQYF. In DNA, the CDR3 is TGTGCCAGCAGTGGACTTAGCTACGAGCAGTACTTC.

This clonotype was seen ten or more times. This chain joins TRBV9 and TRBJ1-5, with D unclear. CDR1 and CDR2 (germline): SGDLS, YYNGEE. With 0 bases removed from V and 0 bases from J, the gap between germline ends came to 7 bases. CDR3 length: 15 residues. The CDR3 spells CASSVDSGSNQPQHF. CDR3 DNA sequence: TGTGCCAGCAGCGTAGACTCCGGTAGCAATCAGCCCCAGCATTTT.

This clonotype has a count of ten or more. The chain is built from TRBV9 and TRBJ1-2; D remains unclear. The CDR3 loop spans 13 amino acids. The germline gives CDR1 SGDLS, CDR2 YYNGEE. V gave up 4 bases and J gave up 7 bases, with 14 bases separating them. The CDR3 DNA is TGTGCCAGCAGCTTCTACGGTGGTTCTGGCTACACCTTC. It translates to CASSFYGGSGYTF.

Relative to its sample, this clonotype is medium-sized. The V and J genes are TRBV9 and TRBJ1-2, with 10 bases identical to TRBD1. J gave up 6 bases and V 4 bases, and 12 bases lay outside the gene matches. The germline CDR1 and CDR2 sequences are SGDLS and YYNGEE. The CDR3 consists of 16 residues. The DNA of the CDR3 is TGTGCCAGCAGCCCCATCGGGGAGACAGGGGGCCATGGCTACACCTTC. This codes for CASSPIGETGGHGYTF.

In its sample, this clonotype was seen a few times. The rearrangement joins TRBV9 to TRBJ2-3, with 9 positions matching TRBD1. The CDR3 has 15 residues. The V segment lost 3 bases and the J segment 2 bases; nucleotides outside the gene matches: 4. CDR1 is SGDLS and CDR2 is YYNGEE in the germline V gene. Here the CDR3 reads CASSGGTGSTDTQYF. CDR3 sequence (DNA): TGTGCCAGCAGCGGAGGGACAGGGTCCACAGATACGCAGTATTTT.

The chain has TRBV9 and TRBJ2-7; 12 nucleotides agree with TRBD2. The CDR3 covers 15 residues. V trimming: 4 bases; J trimming: 2 bases; junction bases outside the gene matches: 4. Germline-derived CDR1 and CDR2 are SGDLS and YYNGEE. DNA for the CDR3: TGTGCCAGCAGCAAGACTAGCGGGGGACCCTACGAGCAGTACTTC. Amino acids: CASSKTSGGPYEQYF.

This clonotype was counted many times. The chain joins TRBV9 to TRBJ2-7, with D perhaps being TRBD1 or TRBD2 (5 bases each). Trimming removed 4 bases from V and 5 bases from J, with 19 bases in between. The V gene's germline CDR1 is SGDLS and CDR2 YYNGEE. The CDR3 loop spans 15 amino acids. CDR3 amino acids: CASSPRRDGVDEQYF. DNA of the CDR3: TGTGCCAGCAGCCCCCGCCGGGACGGGGTAGACGAGCAGTACTTC.

In its sample, this clonotype was seen many times. V and J are TRBV9 and TRBJ2-6; D call uncertain. Trimming shortened V by 1 base and J by 1 base, and 6 bases separated the two germline ends. There are 15 residues in the CDR3. Germline CDR1 SGDLS, CDR2 YYNGEE. The CDR3 loop reads CASSVYGSGANVLTF. CDR3 coding DNA: TGTGCCAGCAGCGTATATGGATCTGGGGCCAACGTCCTGACTTTC.

This clonotype is medium-sized by share. The chain employs TRBV9 and TRBJ2-3; 7 positions match TRBD1. Germline trimming cut 2 bases from V and 6 bases from J; bases unmatched to any gene: 9. The CDR3 loop spans 15 amino acids. CDR1 and CDR2 from the germline V gene are SGDLS and YYNGEE. The CDR3 nucleotides are TGTGCCAGCAGCGTTGACAGGGAACGGACGGATACGCAGTATTTT. This codes for CASSVDRERTDTQYF.

By sample fraction, this clonotype is medium-sized. The chain carries TRBV9 and TRBJ2-3; D is ambiguous. This CDR3 has 15 residues. Trimming cost V 3 bases and J 2 bases, with 13 bases left between them. Germline V gene lookup returns CDR1 SGDLS and CDR2 YYNGEE. The CDR3 region has the DNA TGTGCCAGCAGCGAGTCCTTGTTCTCCACAGATACGCAGTATTTT. The encoded protein is CASSESLFSTDTQYF.

This clonotype is judged medium-sized. The chain couples TRBV9 to TRBJ2-3; 10 bases are a match to TRBD2. Per germline, CDR1 SGDLS and CDR2 YYNGEE. With V trimmed by 3 bases and J by 5 bases, 6 bases remained unmatched. The CDR3 sequence is 15 residues long. This CDR3 reads CASSESGGARDTQYF. The CDR3 coding sequence is TGTGCCAGCAGCGAAAGCGGGGGGGCGAGAGATACGCAGTATTTT.

This clonotype was observed at least ten times. This rearrangement joins TRBV9 to TRBJ2-3, with a possible D match to TRBD1 (5 bases). The V gene's germline CDR1 is SGDLS and CDR2 YYNGEE. The CDR3 spans 15 residues. V was trimmed by 1 base and J by 0 bases, leaving 9 bases between them. CDR3 in amino acids: CASSVIQGSTDTQYF. CDR3 DNA: TGTGCCAGCAGCGTAATTCAGGGAAGCACAGATACGCAGTATTTT.

In its sample, this clonotype was seen many times. The V call is TRBV9, the J call TRBJ2-1; a possible D gene is TRBD1 (6 bases). The CDR3 contains 13 residues. Trimming cost V 3 bases and J 8 bases, with 12 bases left between them. Germline V lookup: CDR1 SGDLS, CDR2 YYNGEE. The CDR3 DNA reads as TGTGCCAGCAGCGACTCAGGACAGCATGAGCAGTTCTTC. Translation: CASSDSGQHEQFF.

This clonotype showed up just a few times. The chain has TRBV9 and TRBJ1-6, with D uncertain. The germline gives CDR1 SGDLS, CDR2 YYNGEE. This CDR3 contains 15 residues. V gave up 3 bases and J gave up 7 bases, with 14 bases separating them. The CDR3 bases are TGTGCCAGCAGCGAAGGAACCCTCCAAAATTCACCCCTCCACTTT. Translation: CASSEGTLQNSPLHF.

This clonotype showed up many times. The gene calls are TRBV9 and TRBJ2-2; unclear D gene. Germline loops: CDR1 SGDLS, CDR2 YYNGEE. The V end was cut by 0 bases, the J end by 9 bases, with 15 bases between. CDR3 length: 15 residues. The CDR3 spells CASSVENIASRELFF. The DNA for the CDR3 is TGTGCCAGCAGCGTAGAAAACATTGCGTCGAGGGAGCTGTTTTTT.

This clonotype was seen at least ten times. The chain recombines TRBV9 with TRBJ1-1; a possible D gene is TRBD1 (6 bases). CDR3 length equals 14 residues. Germline CDR1 and CDR2: SGDLS and YYNGEE. V lost 6 bases and J lost 3, with 15 bases in between. DNA of the CDR3: TGTGCCAGCACCCTCGGGGGGGCTGACACTGAAGCTTTCTTT. It specifies CASTLGGADTEAFF.

This clonotype was picked up many times. The rearrangement joins TRBV9 to TRBJ1-1; 7 bases map to TRBD1. V gave up 3 bases and J gave up 1 base; unmatched junction bases: 9. In germline, CDR1 is SGDLS, CDR2 YYNGEE. This CDR3 comprises 16 residues. The CDR3 loop is CASSAYRDSKNTEAFF. The CDR3, as DNA: TGTGCCAGCAGCGCCTACCGGGACAGCAAGAACACTGAAGCTTTCTTT.

This clonotype came up many times. The chain has TRBV9 and TRBJ2-7; possibly TRBD1 for D (5 bases). The germline V and J ends were trimmed by 0 bases and 2 bases, with 12 bases remaining between them. The CDR3 is made up of 15 amino acids. Germline loops: CDR1 SGDLS, CDR2 YYNGEE. The CDR3 here is CASSVETARPYEQYF. CDR3 bases: TGTGCCAGCAGCGTAGAGACAGCGAGACCCTACGAGCAGTACTTC.